The 27 T cell receptor beta chains given below trace back to one sample, sequenced in a study of memory CD4+ T cells and cytomegalovirus serostatus. Single viable CD3+CD4+CD8-CD45RO+ cells were sorted as the memory CD4+ T cells. Using immunoSEQ multiplex PCR, the repertoire was profiled, and TCRdb retains in-frame clones only, with some absent. The sample includes tens of thousands of clones, more than 75% of them seen just once. The sample comprised memory CD4+ T cells from blood. Receptor source: an adult in good health and CMV-seronegative.

V is TRBV5-5 and J is TRBJ2-3; perhaps TRBD1 as D (5 bases). V shed 3 bases and J shed 8 bases, with 10 bases lying between them. The germline V gene has CDR1 SGHKS and CDR2 YYEKEE (reference sequence). The CDR3 is 12 amino acids. CDR3: CASSSRTFTQYF. The CDR3 DNA reads TGTGCCAGCAGCTCCCGGACATTTACGCAGTATTTT.

This clone was counted between two and nine times. The CDR3: CASNFLGSNTEAFF. The CDR3 region has the DNA TGTGCCAGCAATTTCCTCGGATCGAACACTGAAGCTTTCTTT. The chain joins TRBV2 to TRBJ1-1; D call uncertain. Germline V gives CDR1 SNHLY, CDR2 FYNNEI. The CDR3 is 14 amino acids. V was clipped by 7 bases and J by 1 base, with 13 bases between them. The whole variable domain, filled in from reference TRBV2 and TRBJ1-1, reads EPEVTQTPSHQVTQMGQEVILRCVPISNHLYFYWYRQILGQKVEFLVSFYNNEISEKSEIFDDQFSVERPDGSNFTLKIRSTKLEDSAMYFCASNFLGSNTEAFFGQGTRLTVV.

The chain employs TRBV30 and TRBJ2-4; D possibly corresponds to TRBD2 (6 bases). The CDR3 length is 13 residues. With 0 bases removed from V and 7 bases from J, the gap between germline ends came to 10 bases. Germline V gives CDR1 GTSNPN, CDR2 SVGIG (reference sequence). For the CDR3, the DNA is TGTGCCTGGAGTGTAGCAGGAGGGAACATTCAGTACTTC. It codes for CAWSVAGGNIQYF.

J is TRBJ1-5 and V is TRBV28, with D possibly being TRBD1 (6 bases). V was pared by 7 bases and J by 3 bases, with 13 bases between. Germline V gene lookup returns CDR1 MDHEN and CDR2 SYDVKM. The CDR3 is 14 amino acids. CDR3 in amino acids: CASTQGDINQPQHF. In nucleotides, the CDR3 is TGTGCCAGCACCCAAGGGGACATCAATCAGCCCCAGCATTTT.

A few counts support this clone. The V gene is TRBV2, the J gene TRBJ2-5; 8 positions match TRBD1. The CDR3 runs 16 residues. Germline V gives CDR1 SNHLY, CDR2 FYNNEI. V lost 3 bases to trimming and J lost 5 bases; unmatched junction nucleotides: 11. The CDR3 DNA reads as TGTGCCAGCAGTGATAGCGCAGGGGGCGCCGGGGAGACCCAGTACTTC. Its translation: CASSDSAGGAGETQYF. The full variable domain, rest sourced from reference TRBV2 and TRBJ2-5, is EPEVTQTPSHQVTQMGQEVILRCVPISNHLYFYWYRQILGQKVEFLVSFYNNEISEKSEIFDDQFSVERPDGSNFTLKIRSTKLEDSAMYFCASSDSAGGAGETQYFGPGTRLLVL.

The chain carries TRBV2 and TRBJ1-1; D might be TRBD1 (5 bases). Trimming removed 4 bases from V and 5 bases from J, with 20 bases in between. The CDR3 sequence is 16 residues long. The germline V gene encodes CDR1 SNHLY and CDR2 FYNNEI. CDR3 amino acids: CASSASRGLGNTEAFF. In nucleotides, the CDR3 is TGTGCCAGCAGTGCATCTCGGGGGTTGGGAAATACTGAAGCTTTCTTT.

This clone was seen just once. This chain links TRBV11-2 with TRBJ2-1, with 7 nucleotides matching TRBD2. With V trimmed by 3 bases and J by 7 bases, 9 bases remained unmatched. The CDR3 spans 15 residues. Germline values: CDR1 SGHAT, CDR2 FQNNGV. CDR3 amino acids: CASSFGRTSGNEQFF. The CDR3 coding sequence is TGTGCCAGCAGCTTTGGGAGGACTAGTGGGAATGAGCAGTTCTTC.

This rearrangement joins TRBV7-6 to TRBJ2-5; 13 bases align to TRBD2. Germline V gene sequence: CDR1 SGHVS, CDR2 FNYEAQ. This CDR3 contains 15 residues. V shed 5 bases, J shed 4 bases, and the junction held 4 bases outside the gene matches. CDR3 nucleotide sequence: TGTGCCAGCAGCGCAGGACTAGCGGGAGCAGAGACCCAGTACTTC. Translated, it gives CASSAGLAGAETQYF.

V usage is TRBV2 and J usage is TRBJ1-5; D is uncertain. Trimming cost V 5 bases and J 4 bases, with 18 bases left between them. From germline, CDR1 is SNHLY and CDR2 FYNNEI. This CDR3 spans 16 amino acids. The CDR3 loop reads CASSSGPQLVNQPQHF. The CDR3 DNA reads TGTGCCAGCAGTTCCGGGCCCCAGCTGGTAAATCAGCCCCAGCATTTT.

The chain carries TRBV29-1 and TRBJ1-5; D unclear. CDR1 SQVTM and CDR2 ANQGSEA come from the germline V gene. The V and J ends lost 7 bases and 9 bases respectively, with 16 bases between them. The CDR3 length is 12 residues. The CDR3: CSAVVSRGPQHF. In nucleotides, the CDR3 is TGCAGCGCCGTGGTTAGTCGGGGGCCCCAGCATTTT. Together with reference TRBV29-1 and TRBJ1-5, the CDR3 gives the full variable domain: SAVISQKPSRDICQRGTSLTIQCQVDSQVTMMFWYRQQPGQSLTLIATANQGSEATYESGFVIDKFPISRPNLTFSTLTVSNMSPEDSSIYLCSAVVSRGPQHFGDGTRLSIL.

This clone has a handful of counts. The V gene is TRBV28, the J gene TRBJ2-5; TRBD1 aligns across 12 bases. CDR1 and CDR2 (germline): MDHEN, SYDVKM. The CDR3 is made up of 15 amino acids. The J segment lost 4 bases and the V segment lost 11 bases, leaving 11 bases of the junction unmatched. CDR3 amino acids: CACSPGQGASETQYF. Written as DNA, the CDR3 is TGTGCCTGCTCACCGGGACAGGGGGCTTCAGAGACCCAGTACTTC.

V is TRBV7-2 and J is TRBJ2-7; possible D gene TRBD2, 5 bases. Per the germline V gene, CDR1 is SGHTA and CDR2 is FQGNSA. Trimming took off 1 base at V and 6 bases at J, with 16 bases between the two ends. The CDR3 length is 15 residues. CDR3 loop: CASSLGGSGLSEQYF. CDR3 sequence (DNA): TGTGCCAGCAGCTTAGGAGGGTCAGGCCTGTCCGAGCAGTACTTC.

The V gene is TRBV18, the J gene TRBJ2-1; D possibly corresponds to TRBD2 (6 bases). The ends were cut back, 3 bases at V and 5 bases at J, with 14 bases in the middle. The CDR3 loop spans 15 amino acids. Germline V gene data show CDR1 as KGHSH and CDR2 as LQKENI. DNA for the CDR3: TGTGCCAGCTCACCTCGTCAGGGAGGCGACAATGAGCAGTTCTTC. This sequence encodes CASSPRQGGDNEQFF.

A single count supports this clone. The chain employs TRBV7-3 and TRBJ1-1; D unclear. Germline CDR1 reads SGHTA; CDR2 reads FQGTGA. The CDR3 spans 13 residues. Trimming left V 4 bases short and J 5 bases short, with 11 bases between. CDR3 bases: TGTGCCAGCAGCTCCGACCCGGGGACTGAAGCTTTCTTT. It encodes CASSSDPGTEAFF.

Only one count was recorded for this clone. CDR3 DNA sequence: TGTGCCACCAGCAGAGATGGGGCCCTGAAACGCAATCAGCCCCAGCATTTT. This codes for CATSRDGALKRNQPQHF. This chain uses TRBV15 with TRBJ1-5; TRBD1 is a possible D gene (5 bases). With 0 bases removed from V and 2 bases from J, the gap between germline ends came to 14 bases. The CDR3 is 17 residues long. Germline CDR1 is LNHNV and CDR2 is YYDKDF (reference sequence).

J is TRBJ2-7 and V is TRBV9, with 7 bases that match TRBD2. Trimming took 0 bases from V and 0 from J; bases not matched to a gene: 3. CDR1 and CDR2 from the germline V gene are SGDLS and YYNGEE. This CDR3 is 15 amino acids long. CDR3 residues: CASSVEPGGSYEQYF. The CDR3 nucleotides read TGTGCCAGCAGCGTAGAGCCGGGAGGCTCCTACGAGCAGTACTTC. The full variable domain, completed using reference TRBV9 and TRBJ2-7, is DSGVTQTPKHLITATGQRVTLRCSPRSGDLSVYWYQQSLDQGLQFLIQYYNGEERAKGNILERFSAQQFPDLHSELNLSSLELGDSALYFCASSVEPGGSYEQYFGPGTRLTVT.

Only one count was recorded for this clone. The chain employs TRBV28 and TRBJ1-1; D call uncertain. Trimming pared 1 base from V and 3 bases from J, leaving 6 bases between. The germline CDR1 and CDR2 sequences are MDHEN and SYDVKM. The CDR3 is made up of 13 amino acids. CDR3 amino acids: CASSLSGYTEAFF. As DNA, the CDR3 is TGTGCCAGCAGTTTATCAGGTTACACTGAAGCTTTCTTT. The entire variable domain, with the rest obtained from reference TRBV28 and TRBJ1-1, is as follows: DVKVTQSSRYLVKRTGEKVFLECVQDMDHENMFWYRQDPGLGLRLIYFSYDVKMKEKGDIPEGYSVSREKKERFSLILESASTNQTSMYLCASSLSGYTEAFFGQGTRLTVV.

Only a few counts were recorded for this clone. The rearrangement links TRBV7-3 to TRBJ2-7; no clear D. This CDR3 spans 13 amino acids. The V and J ends lost 10 bases and 6 bases respectively, with 19 bases between them. Per germline, CDR1 SGHTA and CDR2 FQGTGA. Here the CDR3 DNA reads TGTGCCACAGGAGAGCCGTGTAGGGTCGAGCAGTACTTC. This codes for CATGEPCRVEQYF.

Comments on this clone: This may arise from a read error, as a much more abundant clone is one base away. This sequence joins TRBV2 and TRBJ2-4; unclear D gene. The CDR3 is 13 amino acids. V was trimmed by 6 bases and J by 0 bases, leaving 6 bases between them. Germline CDR1 and CDR2: SNHLY and FYNNEI. This CDR3 is CASSQLAKNIQYF. The CDR3 DNA follows: TGTGCCAGCAGCCAGCTAGCCAAAAACATTCAGTACTTC. Supplemented by reference TRBV2 and TRBJ2-4, the full variable domain reads EPEVTQTPSHQVTQMGQEVILRCVPISNHLYFYWYRQILGQKVEFLVSFYNNEISEKSEIFDDQFSVERPDGSNFTLKIRSTKLEDSAMYFCASSQLAKNIQYFGAGTRLSVL.

V is TRBV7-7 and J is TRBJ1-4; the D gene is possibly TRBD1 (5 bases). CDR3 length: 15 residues. CDR1 is SSHAT and CDR2 is FNYEAQ in the germline V gene (reference sequence). V was pared by 5 bases and J by 6 bases, with 16 bases between. CDR3 residues: CASSASTALYEKLFF. In nucleotides, the CDR3 is TGTGCCAGCAGCGCCTCGACAGCGCTATATGAAAAACTGTTTTTT.

CDR3 sequence: CASQDRGNIQYF. CDR3 bases: TGTGCCAGCCAAGACAGGGGAAACATTCAGTACTTC. The rearrangement links TRBV5-4 to TRBJ2-4; the match to TRBD1 covers 8 bases. This CDR3 has 12 residues. Germline assignment: CDR1 SGHNT and CDR2 YYREEE (reference sequence). V lost 7 bases, J lost 6 bases, and 3 bases stayed unmatched.

The chain is built from TRBV5-6 and TRBJ2-7; D is perhaps TRBD1 or TRBD2 (5 bases each). CDR3 length: 15 amino acids. Germline V gene lookup returns CDR1 SGHDT and CDR2 YYEEEE. Trimming pared 0 bases from V and 6 bases from J, leaving 16 bases between. CDR3 coding DNA: TGTGCCAGCAGCTTGGGGCCCGGGGCCACGGGCGAGCAGTACTTC. Amino acid sequence: CASSLGPGATGEQYF.

This clone was observed a few times. The J gene is TRBJ1-4, the V gene TRBV2; no clear D gene. In germline, CDR1 is SNHLY, CDR2 FYNNEI. The CDR3 has 14 residues. V was trimmed by 6 bases and J by 1 base, leaving 9 bases between them. The CDR3 DNA sequence: TGTGCCAGCAGGGACCGACAAACTAATGAAAAACTGTTTTTT. It translates to CASRDRQTNEKLFF.

The V gene is TRBV4-1, the J gene TRBJ1-1; TRBD1 agrees at 9 bases. Germline V gene lookup returns CDR1 MGHRA and CDR2 YSYEKL. The trim removed 4 bases at V and 3 bases at J, leaving 6 bases unmatched. The CDR3 consists of 15 residues. The CDR3 bases are TGCGCCAGCAGCCGGCCCCGGGACAGGGACACTGAAGCTTTCTTT. It is translated as CASSRPRDRDTEAFF.

The chain combines TRBV5-1 with TRBJ2-1, with 9 bases lining up with TRBD2. Unmatched junction bases numbered 6, after V lost 7 bases and J lost 1 base. The CDR3 consists of 15 residues. CDR1 SGHRS and CDR2 YFSETQ come from the germline V gene. The CDR3 bases are TGCGCCAGCGCCCCGCTAGCGGGGTCCTACAATGAGCAGTTCTTC. Amino acid sequence: CASAPLAGSYNEQFF.

This chain joins TRBV7-6 and TRBJ2-7; possibly TRBD1 or TRBD2 for D (5 bases each). The ends were cut back, 4 bases at V and 1 base at J, with 11 bases in the middle. Per germline, CDR1 SGHVS and CDR2 FNYEAQ. The length of the CDR3 is 14 residues. The CDR3 nucleotides are TGTGCCAGCAGCTCCGGGACGGGGTCCTACGAGCAGTACTTC. Translating gives CASSSGTGSYEQYF.

The chain employs TRBV9 and TRBJ1-6; D perhaps matches TRBD1 (6 bases). The germline V gene encodes CDR1 SGDLS and CDR2 YYNGEE. V dropped 4 bases and J dropped 12 bases, with 14 bases sitting between them. The CDR3 runs to 13 residues. CDR3 bases: TGTGCCAGCAGCTCTAATCCACAGGGACCCCTCCACTTT. Translated, it gives CASSSNPQGPLHF.